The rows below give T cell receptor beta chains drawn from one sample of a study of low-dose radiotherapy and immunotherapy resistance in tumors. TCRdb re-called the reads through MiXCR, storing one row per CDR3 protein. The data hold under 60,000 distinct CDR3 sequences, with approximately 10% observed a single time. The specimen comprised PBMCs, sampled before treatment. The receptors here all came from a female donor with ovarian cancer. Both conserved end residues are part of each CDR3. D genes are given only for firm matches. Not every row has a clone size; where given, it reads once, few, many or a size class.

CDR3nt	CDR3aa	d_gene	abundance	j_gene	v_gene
TGTGCCAGCAGTTGGCAGGGGCCCTCGGGGACTGAAGCTTTCTTT	CASSWQGPSGTEAFF	NA	many	TRBJ1-1	TRBV6-2/TRBV6-3
TGTGCCAGCAGTTTGCTTCGCGAGCAGTACTTC	CASSLLREQYF	NA	NA	TRBJ2-7	TRBV12-3/TRBV12-4
TGTGCCAGCCGCCGGGACATTAGGGAGAACACTGAAGCTTTCTTT	CASRRDIRENTEAFF	NA	many	TRBJ1-1	TRBV18
TGTGCCAGCTCACCAATAGGGACTGTGACTGAAGCTTTCTTT	CASSPIGTVTEAFF	NA	many	TRBJ1-1	TRBV18
TGCGCCAGCAGCTTGGGCAGGGACTATGGCTACACCTTC	CASSLGRDYGYTF	NA	many	TRBJ1-2	TRBV5-1
TGTGCCAGCTCACCAGGGCAGGGGGCCCCTCAGCCCCAGCATTTT	CASSPGQGAPQPQHF	TRBD1	many	TRBJ1-5	TRBV18
TGTGCCTCAAGGAGGCGAACTAGCACAGATACGCAGTATTTT	CASRRRTSTDTQYF	NA	many	TRBJ2-3	TRBV28
TGTGCCAGCAGCTTCACCCATGGGGGTTCAGATACGCAGTATTTT	CASSFTHGGSDTQYF	NA	many	TRBJ2-3	TRBV5-6
TGCAGTGCCGTAGACCCCCGGGACAGGGTGACGAGCTACACCTTC	CSAVDPRDRVTSYTF	TRBD1	many	TRBJ1-2	TRBV20-1
TGCGCCAGCAGCGACAGGGCCGGCATTCAGTACTTC	CASSDRAGIQYF	TRBD1	many	TRBJ2-4	TRBV4-1